This T cell receptor (beta chain) was documented in a study of blood T cell repertoires in COVID-19. Study background: The analysed material was cDNA or gDNA that came from T cells, B-cell-depleted T cells, or PBMCs.

This clone showed up just once. Trimming stripped 6 bases from V and 8 bases from J, with 22 bases between. The CDR3 consists of 15 residues. Germline lookup yields CDR1 LGHNA and CDR2 YNFKEQ. Sequencing used immunoSEQ multiplex PCR; TCRdb keeps in-frame clones, though not all of them. The sample consists of 300,000 to 400,000 clones, 80% to 90% of them appearing once. Specimen: PBMCs or T cells enriched from blood (not recorded which). The receptor comes from a man aged 18 to 35 who had recovered from COVID-19. The chain joins TRBV4-2 to TRBJ1-2, with D possibly TRBD1 on 5 matching bases. The CDR3 DNA reads as TGTGCCAGCAGTCCCCCCCAGGGAGGGAGCAACGGCTACACCTTC. This sequence encodes CASSPPQGGSNGYTF.